This T cell receptor (beta chain) was identified in a study of blood T cells in healthy people across ages (dated by TCRdb to the mid-2010s). General notes on the study: Template switching captured roughly one uniquely barcoded TCR beta cDNA molecule per two T cells in model experiments. The study measured age-related changes in TCR beta repertoire diversity using deep sequencing normalized with unique cDNA molecular identifiers. The donors were split into four age groups: young (average approximately 16 years), middle-aged (roughly 40), aged (roughly 60) and long-lived (82). To avoid experimental bias, donors of different ages were spread randomly across the sequencing lanes. The study analyzed two additional independent replicas of 1 million unique cDNA reads from the same blood draw for two donors, one aged 18 to 29 and one aged 80 or older.

Donors were 39 systemically healthy Caucasian individuals from Russia aged roughly 6 to 95 years. Roughly 9.5 milliliters of peripheral blood were drawn from each donor into EDTA-treated Vacutainer tubes. Ficoll-Paque density-gradient centrifugation was used to isolate PBMCs, with at least 6.5 million per sample. Trizol reagent was used to extract total RNA from PBMCs, with at least 5.5 micrograms per sample. For every donor, flow cytometry on a PBMC aliquot measured the percentage of naive CD45RAhigh/CD27high T cells. Results the study describes overall, beyond this receptor: Compared with the aged group, more naive CD4+ T cells, fewer expanded clones and increased TCR diversity were shown by the long-lived group, suggesting age selection. Estimates of total diversity based on one million sequenced T cells were considered lower bounds and underestimates. There was a strong correlation between observed TCR beta diversity and the percentage of naive T cells measured by flow cytometry. Observed TCR beta diversity per million T cells fell roughly linearly with age, and a significant reduction was already apparent by age roughly 40. Bulk unsorted PBMC profiling prevented conclusive comparison of naive and antigen-experienced compartments. Because donor CMV infection status was unknown, age-related changes in expanded clonotypes were potentially confounded.

The CDR3 starts with the cysteine, ends with the phenylalanine, and has 13 residues. The kept DNA is CDR3 alone, 39 bases in frame from the first base. V is shortened by 6 bases, J by 2 bases, and the region joining them spans 11 bases. Per the germline V gene, MNHEY is the CDR1 and SVGAGI is the CDR2. This clonotype was seen a few times. Its antigen is still unknown. No base qualities exist here, and no much larger clone lies one base off it. Preparation of the library involved 5' RACE. TCRdb shows the sequencer as Illumina HiSeq 2500. A second about 7 to 11 cycle PCR used a sample-barcoded 5' primer and a J-beta primer mix. Each TCR beta cDNA molecule received a unique molecular identifier from a template-switch 5' adaptor carrying 12 random nucleotides. At least 3 million CDR3-containing paired-end reads were obtained from each sample. The Mint cDNA synthesis kit, primed by a TRBC-specific oligonucleotide, was used to synthesize first-strand cDNA from all RNA. All cDNA was treated with uracil-DNA glycosylase and then went through a first 18-cycle PCR with the universal primers M1SS and BC2_uni_R. Processing in the source paper ran as follows. For normalization, 1 million high-quality reads were randomly selected from each sample, with every read carrying a distinct molecular identifier. Instead of being binned into consensus sequences, reads that shared molecular identifiers were thrown out. MiTCR, run with a Q25 quality threshold and the strictest error-elimination algorithm, handled CDR3 identification, clonotype clustering and error correction. A nonparametric unseen species model with Euler transformation was used to estimate a lower bound on total TCR beta diversity. Clones were called with MiXCR by TCRdb after fastp trimmed the public reads at Q25, and only in-frame beta chains were retained. Every entry covers one CDR3 protein and lists the most common genes and DNA from its rows. The authors' filters were not applied to this entry. The sample table shows about 1.7 million distinct CDR3 sequences, and over 25% are seen once. The ten largest clones take up roughly 8.2% of the sample.

Sequencing used blood. The sequence links TRBV6-5 to TRBJ2-7, with no D gene named confidently. The clonotype comes from a woman aged 25-40 years in good health. The CDR3 is CASSRGWAYEQYF. The DNA reads TGTGCCAGCAGCCGCGGTTGGGCCTACGAGCAGTACTTC.